The clone carrying this TCR beta chain was detected many times. The sample comes from a study of molecular identifiers for immune sequencing clone quantification. MiXCR, run by TCRdb on the PCR reads, gives a single entry per CDR3 protein. This sample has under 600,000 distinct CDR3 sequences, with 20% to 25% found just once. V gave up 5 bases and J gave up 0 bases, with 6 bases separating them. CDR3 length: 13 amino acids. Germline CDR1 reads SGHVS; CDR2 reads FNYEAQ. The chain uses TRBV7-6 and TRBJ2-3; D is undetermined. Sequenced sample: naive CD8+ T cells from blood, with Jurkat cell RNA spiked in. Subset in this sample: FACS-sorted CD8+CD4-CCR7+CD45RA+ naive T cells. The receptor's source is a human donor in good health. Some libraries in this study had Jurkat cell RNA spiked in. CDR3 bases: TGTGCCAGCAGCACCATGAGCACAGATACGCAGTATTTT. Protein product: CASSTMSTDTQYF.